These 20 T cell receptor beta chains originate from one sample sequenced in a study of cytomegalovirus exposure and HLA in healthy donors. Researchers ran the PCR with 60 Vbeta and 13 Jbeta primers. The protocol was immunoSEQ multiplex PCR, while the TCRdb copy is restricted to in-frame clones and leaves out a portion. The sample's table shows 140,000 to 150,000 clones. Input material: PBMCs. These receptor sequences come from a male donor in good health and CMV-seronegative.

V usage is TRBV19 and J usage is TRBJ2-3, with a weak D call TRBD2 (5 bases). Trimming cost V 6 bases and J 4 bases, with 11 bases left between them. The germline CDR1 and CDR2 sequences are LNHDA and SQIVND (reference sequence). The CDR3 sequence is 13 residues long. This CDR3 is CASRFVASDTQYF. CDR3 nucleotide sequence: TGTGCCAGTAGGTTTGTAGCGTCAGATACGCAGTATTTT.

The chain carries TRBV6-5 and TRBJ1-1; no clear D gene. Trimming removed 4 bases from V and 4 bases from J, with 16 bases in between. Germline assignment: CDR1 MNHEY and CDR2 SVGAGI. This CDR3 is built from 15 residues. In DNA form, the CDR3 reads TGTGCCAGCAGTTCCACCGAATTACGGGGCACTGAAGCTTTCTTT. Residues: CASSSTELRGTEAFF.

V and J are TRBV29-1 and TRBJ1-1; the D is unclear. With 7 bases removed from V and 1 base from J, the gap between germline ends came to 7 bases. This CDR3 spans 11 amino acids. Germline CDR1 is SQVTM and CDR2 is ANQGSEA. The CDR3 reads CSASPNTEAFF. In nucleotides, the CDR3 is TGCAGCGCCAGTCCGAACACTGAAGCTTTCTTT. The full variable domain, completed using reference TRBV29-1 and TRBJ1-1, is SAVISQKPSRDICQRGTSLTIQCQVDSQVTMMFWYRQQPGQSLTLIATANQGSEATYESGFVIDKFPISRPNLTFSTLTVSNMSPEDSSIYLCSASPNTEAFFGQGTRLTVV.

The chain couples TRBV5-1 to TRBJ2-2; 7 bases are a match to TRBD2. CDR1 is SGHRS and CDR2 is YFSETQ in the germline V gene. The CDR3 is 15 amino acids. J was trimmed by 3 bases and V by 1 base; bases with no gene match: 3. CDR3 in DNA: TGCGCCAGCAGCTTGACTGCGGGAGACACCGGGGAGCTGTTTTTT. Residues: CASSLTAGDTGELFF.

J is TRBJ1-2 and V is TRBV5-1; D may be TRBD1 (6 bases). The ends were cut back, 0 bases at V and 8 bases at J, with 14 bases in the middle. This CDR3 contains 14 residues. Germline V CDR1 and CDR2: SGHRS, YFSETQ. The CDR3 nucleotides read TGCGCCAGCAGCTTGGACAGGGAGATTAAGGGCTACACCTTC. Protein: CASSLDREIKGYTF.

This chain uses TRBV28 with TRBJ1-2; perhaps TRBD1 as D (5 bases). The CDR3 is 14 residues long. Trimming took off 5 bases at V and 8 bases at J, with 18 bases between the two ends. CDR1 MDHEN and CDR2 SYDVKM come from the germline V gene. This CDR3 is CASSGGRGPRGYTF. The CDR3, as DNA: TGTGCCAGCAGTGGGGGGAGAGGCCCACGAGGCTACACCTTC.

The chain carries TRBV19 and TRBJ2-1, with 13 bases fitting TRBD2. Losses at the gene ends were 6 bases for V and 12 bases for J; bases not matched to a gene: 11. The CDR3 contains 15 residues. Germline-derived CDR1 and CDR2 are LNHDA and SQIVND (reference sequence). In nucleotides, the CDR3 is TGTGCCAGTAGGGAGGGACTAGCGGGATTGCCACGGCAGTTCTTC. Its translation is CASREGLAGLPRQFF.

This chain joins TRBV11-1 and TRBJ2-2; maybe TRBD1 (6 bases). The CDR3 extends over 16 amino acids. Germline loops: CDR1 SGHAT, CDR2 FQDESV (reference sequence). V was pared by 1 base and J by 4 bases, with 13 bases between. CDR3 loop: CASSLVGQSITGELFF. The CDR3, as DNA: TGTGCCAGCAGCTTAGTCGGACAGAGTATCACCGGGGAGCTGTTTTTT.

The V call is TRBV6-1, the J call TRBJ2-3; possible D gene TRBD2, 5 bases. Germline CDR1 MNHNS, CDR2 SASEGT. Trimming removed 5 bases from V and 4 bases from J, with 13 bases in between. This CDR3 comprises 14 residues. The CDR3 here is CASSTQRGSDTQYF. CDR3 DNA sequence: TGTGCCAGCAGTACTCAACGAGGGTCAGATACGCAGTATTTT.

This rearrangement joins TRBV6-5 to TRBJ2-7; possible D gene TRBD1, 5 bases. The germline V gene has CDR1 MNHEY and CDR2 SVGAGI. CDR3 length: 13 residues. The germline V and J ends were trimmed by 10 bases and 2 bases, with 15 bases remaining between them. CDR3 region: CATSETAAYEQYF. CDR3 nucleotide sequence: TGTGCCACCTCGGAGACAGCCGCCTACGAGCAGTACTTC.

About this clone: An end of the junction does not agree with germline; a read error may underlie this. J is TRBJ2-7 and V is TRBV6-1, with a tentative D call TRBD2 (7 bases). Looked up from germline, CDR1 is MNHNS and CDR2 is SASEGT. This CDR3 is built from 13 residues. The CDR3 coding sequence is TGTGCCAGCAGTGAAGGACTCGGGGGGCCCCAGTTGTTC. Translating gives CASSEGLGGPQLF.

The V call is TRBV30, the J call TRBJ2-6, with a possible D match to TRBD2 (6 bases). From germline, CDR1 is GTSNPN and CDR2 SVGIG (reference sequence). V gave up 4 bases and J gave up 0 bases, with 13 bases separating them. This CDR3 comprises 16 residues. CDR3 coding DNA: TGTGCCTGGACCCGGGAGTGGGGCTCTGGGGCCAACGTCCTGACTTTC. Protein product: CAWTREWGSGANVLTF.

The chain uses TRBV6-5 and TRBJ1-3, with D tentatively TRBD1 (6 bases). The V gene lost 0 bases and the J gene lost 2 bases, with 11 bases spanning the gap. Germline CDR1 reads MNHEY; CDR2 reads SVGAGI. The CDR3 contains 16 residues. In nucleotides, the CDR3 is TGTGCCAGCAGTTACTCGATGGGGGCGCCTGGAAACACCATATATTTT. Protein sequence: CASSYSMGAPGNTIYF.

The rearrangement uses TRBV4-3 and TRBJ2-1; maybe TRBD2 (6 bases). CDR1 and CDR2 from the germline V gene are LGHNA and YSLEER. The CDR3 is 16 amino acids. V lost 5 bases and J 4 bases, leaving 18 bases between the germline ends. DNA of the CDR3: TGCGCCAGCAGCGGGGGGAAAAGGGAAAAGTACAATGAGCAGTTCTTC. Residues: CASSGGKREKYNEQFF.

This rearrangement joins TRBV6-5 to TRBJ1-4; 7 bases match TRBD1. CDR3 length: 14 residues. Germline V CDR1 and CDR2: MNHEY, SVGAGI. After removal of 6 bases from V and 7 bases from J, the junction contained 8 bases not matched to a gene. Here the CDR3 DNA reads TGTGCCAGCAGACCTACAGGGGAGGTTGAAAAACTGTTTTTT. Protein: CASRPTGEVEKLFF.

V usage is TRBV29-1 and J usage is TRBJ1-1; 7 nucleotides agree with TRBD1. Germline V gives CDR1 SQVTM, CDR2 ANQGSEA. V was pared by 1 base and J by 6 bases, with 2 bases of the junction left unmatched. CDR3 length equals 12 residues. CDR3 nucleotide sequence: TGCAGCGTTGAAGGGACAGGCCCTGAAGCTTTCTTT. Its protein product is CSVEGTGPEAFF.

The chain uses TRBV4-1 and TRBJ1-2; 7 nucleotides align to TRBD1. Germline assignment: CDR1 MGHRA and CDR2 YSYEKL. CDR3 length: 18 amino acids. With V trimmed by 4 bases and J by 3 bases, 17 bases remained unmatched. The CDR3, as DNA: TGCGCCAGCAGCCCCACACATCCCGACAGGGCAGCGGACTATGGCTACACCTTC. Translation gives CASSPTHPDRAADYGYTF.

This chain joins TRBV19 and TRBJ2-3; no clear D. CDR1 is LNHDA and CDR2 is SQIVND in the germline V gene (reference sequence). Trimming shortened V by 5 bases and J by 1 base, and 16 bases separated the two germline ends. The CDR3 is made up of 16 amino acids. The CDR3 loop reads CASSPLTIPGTDTQYF. In DNA form, the CDR3 reads TGTGCCAGTAGTCCCCTAACGATCCCCGGCACAGATACGCAGTATTTT.

The chain uses TRBV6-6 and TRBJ1-1, with D perhaps TRBD1 (6 bases). The CDR3 covers 15 residues. V was shortened by 8 bases and J by 0 bases, with 16 bases between the two germline ends. CDR1 is MNHNY, CDR2 SVGAGI, per germline (reference sequence). CDR3 region: CASLDSAVMNTEAFF. Here the CDR3 DNA reads TGTGCCAGCTTGGACAGCGCCGTGATGAACACTGAAGCTTTCTTT.

The chain couples TRBV7-2 to TRBJ1-2; D perhaps matches TRBD1 (5 bases). The CDR3 contains 13 residues. Per the germline V gene, CDR1 is SGHTA and CDR2 is FQGNSA. Deletions cut 7 bases from V and 6 bases from J, with 15 bases between. Written as DNA, the CDR3 is TGTGCCAGCATCGCAACGGGGGTTGATGGCTACACCTTC. As protein: CASIATGVDGYTF.